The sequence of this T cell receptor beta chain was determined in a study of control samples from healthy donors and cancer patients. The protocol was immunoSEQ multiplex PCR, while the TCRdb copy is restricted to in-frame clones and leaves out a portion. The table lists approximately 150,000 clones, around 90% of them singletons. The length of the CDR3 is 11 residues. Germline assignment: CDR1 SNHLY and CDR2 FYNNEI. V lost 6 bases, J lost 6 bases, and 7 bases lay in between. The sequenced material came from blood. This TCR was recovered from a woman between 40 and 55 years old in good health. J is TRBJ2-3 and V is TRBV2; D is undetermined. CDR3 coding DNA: TGTGCCAGCAGGATAGGTGATACGCAGTATTTT. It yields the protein CASRIGDTQYF. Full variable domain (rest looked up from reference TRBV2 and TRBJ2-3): EPEVTQTPSHQVTQMGQEVILRCVPISNHLYFYWYRQILGQKVEFLVSFYNNEISEKSEIFDDQFSVERPDGSNFTLKIRSTKLEDSAMYFCASRIGDTQYFGPGTRLTVL.